This T cell receptor (beta chain) was retrieved from a study of T cells after yellow fever vaccination. V lost 3 bases and J lost 2; bases outside the gene matches: 3. Germline V CDR1 and CDR2: KGHSH, LQKENI. The CDR3 consists of 14 residues. A universal primer site and UMIs were added as TCR cDNA was made by 5'RACE template switching. A single record per CDR3 protein comes from TCRdb applying MiXCR to the 5' RACE reads. Seen here are some 250,000 distinct CDR3 sequences, 6.9% observed once, and the top ten hold roughly 0.9%. Study results and caveats: Reappearing after the booster were most of the clones from primary vaccination (less than 97% CD4, 75% to 90% CD8). Some clonotypes were seen in both the CD4 and the CD8 compartments. These made up a small share and likely arose from convergent recombination.

Comments on this clonotype: Its target is unknown.

The sample in question was CD4+ T cells sorted from PBMCs, obtained 15 days after the yellow fever booster vaccination. The TCR originated in a man under 40 who received the YFV17D yellow fever vaccine. The rearrangement joins TRBV18 to TRBJ1-2; TRBD1 matches at 7 bases. The CDR3 loop reads CASSPGQQNYGYTF. CDR3 DNA sequence: TGTGCCAGCTCACCGGGACAGCAAAACTATGGCTACACCTTC. Complete variable domain (other parts from reference TRBV18 and TRBJ1-2): NAGVMQNPRHLVRRRGQEARLRCSPMKGHSHVYWYRQLPEEGLKFMVYLQKENIIDESGMPKERFSAEFPKEGPSILRIQQVVRGDSAAYFCASSPGQQNYGYTFGSGTRLTVV.